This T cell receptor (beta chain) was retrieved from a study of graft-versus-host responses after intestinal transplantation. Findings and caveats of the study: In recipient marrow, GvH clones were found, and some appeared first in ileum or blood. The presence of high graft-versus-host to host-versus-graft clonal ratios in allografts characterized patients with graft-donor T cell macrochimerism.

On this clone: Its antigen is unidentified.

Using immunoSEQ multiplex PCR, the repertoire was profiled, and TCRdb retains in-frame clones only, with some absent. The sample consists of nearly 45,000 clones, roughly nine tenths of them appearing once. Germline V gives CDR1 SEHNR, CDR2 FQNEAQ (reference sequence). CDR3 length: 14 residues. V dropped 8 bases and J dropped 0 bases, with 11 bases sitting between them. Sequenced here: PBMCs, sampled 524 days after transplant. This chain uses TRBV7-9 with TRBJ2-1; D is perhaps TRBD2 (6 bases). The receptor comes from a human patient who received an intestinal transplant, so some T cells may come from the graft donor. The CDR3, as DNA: TGTGCCAGCTGGGGGACTTTCTCCTACAATGAGCAGTTCTTC. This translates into CASWGTFSYNEQFF.